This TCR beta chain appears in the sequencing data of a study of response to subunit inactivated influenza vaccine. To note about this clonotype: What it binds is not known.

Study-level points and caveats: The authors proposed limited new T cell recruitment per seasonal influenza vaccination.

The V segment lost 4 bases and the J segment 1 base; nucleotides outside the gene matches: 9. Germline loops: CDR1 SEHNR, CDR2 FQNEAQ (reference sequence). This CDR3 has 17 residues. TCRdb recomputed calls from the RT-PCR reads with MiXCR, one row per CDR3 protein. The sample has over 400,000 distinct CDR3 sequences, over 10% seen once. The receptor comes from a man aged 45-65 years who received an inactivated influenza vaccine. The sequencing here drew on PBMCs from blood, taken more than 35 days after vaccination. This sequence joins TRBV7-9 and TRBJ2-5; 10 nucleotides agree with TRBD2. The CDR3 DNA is TGTGCCAGCAGCTCGCCTCGACTAGCGGGTGGCCAAGAGACCCAGTACTTC. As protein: CASSSPRLAGGQETQYF. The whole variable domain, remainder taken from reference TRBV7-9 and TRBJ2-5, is DTGVSQNPRHKITKRGQNVTFRCDPISEHNRLYWYRQTLGQGPEFLTYFQNEAQLEKSRLLSDRFSAERPKGSFSTLEIQRTEQGDSAMYLCASSSPRLAGGQETQYFGPGTRLLVL.